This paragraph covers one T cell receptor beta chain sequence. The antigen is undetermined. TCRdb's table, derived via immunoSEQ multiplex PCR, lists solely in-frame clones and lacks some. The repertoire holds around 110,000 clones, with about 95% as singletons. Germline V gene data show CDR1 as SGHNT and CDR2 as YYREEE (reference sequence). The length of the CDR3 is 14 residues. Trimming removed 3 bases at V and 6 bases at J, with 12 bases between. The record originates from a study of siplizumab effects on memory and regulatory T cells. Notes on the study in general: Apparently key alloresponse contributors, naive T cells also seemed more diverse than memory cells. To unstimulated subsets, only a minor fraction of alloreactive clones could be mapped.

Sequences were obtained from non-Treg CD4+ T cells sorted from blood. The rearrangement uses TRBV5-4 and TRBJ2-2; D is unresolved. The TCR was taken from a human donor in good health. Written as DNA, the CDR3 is TGTGCCAGCAGCTCGATTATGGAAGCCGGGGAGCTGTTTTTT. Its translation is CASSSIMEAGELFF.